This entry lists 10 T cell receptor beta chains sequenced from one sample in a study of neurological immune-mediated disorders. TCRdb re-called the 5' RACE reads with MiXCR, one entry per CDR3 protein. The table has about 44,000 distinct CDR3 sequences, more than 5% seen once. Sequencing input: CD4+ T cells from blood. Source of these receptors: a woman aged 40 to 50 in good health.

Many counts were recorded for this clonotype. This chain uses TRBV5-5 with TRBJ2-7, with 15 bases that match TRBD2. V shed 4 bases, J shed 3 bases, and the junction held 5 bases outside the gene matches. This CDR3 has 16 amino acids. Germline V gene lookup returns CDR1 SGHKS and CDR2 YYEKEE (reference sequence). The CDR3 region has the DNA TGTGCCAGCAGCACCGGGACTAGCGGGAGGTACTACGAGCAGTACTTC. Protein product: CASSTGTSGRYYEQYF. Variable domain in full (rest from reference TRBV5-5 and TRBJ2-7): DAGVTQSPTHLIKTRGQQVTLRCSPISGHKSVSWYQQVLGQGPQFIFQYYEKEERGRGNFPDRFSARQFPNYSSELNVNALLLGDSALYLCASSTGTSGRYYEQYFGPGTRLTVT.

In this sample, this clonotype turned up a few times. The chain uses TRBV7-3 and TRBJ2-1; perhaps TRBD1 as D (6 bases). Between the trimmed V and J ends, which lost 4 bases and 8 bases, there was a span of 9 bases. The CDR3 consists of 12 residues. Germline-derived CDR1 and CDR2 are SGHTA and FQGTGA. CDR3 nucleotides: TGTGCCAGCAGCTACCAGGGGTATGAGCAGTTCTTC. Translating gives CASSYQGYEQFF.

This clonotype was seen many times. The chain links TRBV16 to TRBJ2-1; D remains ambiguous. The germline gives CDR1 KGHSY, CDR2 FQNENV. The CDR3 extends over 16 amino acids. V was trimmed by 0 bases and J by 0 bases, leaving 9 bases between them. CDR3 residues: CASSQSAGSSYNEQFF. DNA for the CDR3: TGTGCCAGCAGCCAATCGGCCGGTAGCTCCTACAATGAGCAGTTCTTC.

This clonotype was seen only a few times. This chain joins TRBV12-3 or TRBV12-4 and TRBJ2-1, with 10 bases identical to TRBD2. This CDR3 is built from 18 residues. Trimming removed 2 bases from V and 3 bases from J; junction bases left unmatched: 10. The CDR3 region has the DNA TGTGCCAGCAGTTTATTTCGGATCGGACTAGCGGACTACAATGAGCAGTTCTTC. Translation: CASSLFRIGLADYNEQFF.

This clonotype was counted ten times or more. V gene TRBV27 combines with J gene TRBJ2-2, with D tentatively TRBD1 (6 bases). CDR1 and CDR2 (germline): MNHEY, SMNVEV (reference sequence). The CDR3 contains 15 residues. V was pared by 11 bases and J by 1 base, with 17 bases between. CDR3 coding DNA: TGTGCCCTGCTAGGGGGACCGGGGAACACCGGGGAGCTGTTTTTT. Its protein is CALLGGPGNTGELFF.

This clonotype has at least ten counts. The chain recombines TRBV20-1 with TRBJ1-4; the D is unclear. V was clipped by 2 bases and J by 8 bases, with 12 bases between them. Germline V gives CDR1 DFQATT, CDR2 SNEGSKA (reference sequence). CDR3 length: 13 amino acids. The CDR3 spells CSARKQPGEKLFF. The CDR3 region has the DNA TGCAGTGCTAGAAAACAGCCAGGCGAAAAACTGTTTTTT.

The table lists this clonotype with many counts. V usage is TRBV7-9 and J usage is TRBJ2-1, with 8 nucleotides matching TRBD2. V gave up 5 bases and J gave up 4 bases; unmatched junction bases: 10. Germline CDR1 SEHNR, CDR2 FQNEAQ (reference sequence). The CDR3 contains 16 residues. CDR3 protein: CASSRAGGGLYNEQFF. The CDR3 DNA is TGTGCCAGCAGCCGAGCCGGGGGGGGCTTATACAATGAGCAGTTCTTC.

Ten or more counts support this clonotype. The chain carries TRBV6-5 and TRBJ2-3; 11 bases line up with TRBD2. V lost 5 bases, J lost 0 bases, and 4 bases stayed unmatched. CDR1 is MNHEY, CDR2 SVGAGI, per germline. The CDR3 totals 16 residues. CDR3 DNA sequence: TGTGCCAGCAGTGGGACTAGCGGTTGGAGCACAGATACGCAGTATTTT. It codes for CASSGTSGWSTDTQYF.

This clonotype was seen at least ten times. The chain couples TRBV11-2 to TRBJ2-2; no definite D call. Germline CDR1 and CDR2: SGHAT and FQNNGV. Trimming took off 5 bases at V and 5 bases at J, with 9 bases between the two ends. The CDR3 extends over 13 amino acids. CDR3 in amino acids: CASSPLGTGELFF. The CDR3 DNA is TGTGCCAGCAGCCCCCTTGGAACCGGGGAGCTGTTTTTT.

The sample holds many counts of this clonotype. The chain has TRBV5-5 and TRBJ2-5, with 8 bases fitting TRBD1. J was trimmed by 5 bases and V by 4 bases; bases with no gene match: 10. Germline CDR1 and CDR2: SGHKS and YYEKEE (reference sequence). This CDR3 contains 15 residues. CDR3 amino acids: CASSLERTGPETQYF. The CDR3 bases are TGTGCCAGCAGCCTCGAACGGACAGGGCCGGAGACCCAGTACTTC.